These 11 T cell receptor beta chains were sequenced from one sample in a study of T cell repertoires in aging, cancer and after chemotherapy. TRB rearrangements spanning V, D and J were amplified using mixed TRB-A/B primers. Using its own MiXCR run on the multiplex PCR reads, TCRdb lists one record per CDR3 protein. The repertoire holds about 10,000 distinct CDR3 sequences, with about 33% as singletons. TCR beta rearrangements were amplified from peripheral blood genomic DNA. The source material was blood. The receptors stem from a human donor in good health. The donor label of this sample is uncertain.

This clonotype was counted only a few times. The rearrangement links TRBV12-3 or TRBV12-4 to TRBJ1-4, with no clear D. The V gene lost 3 bases and the J gene lost 8 bases, with 4 bases spanning the gap. The CDR3 runs 11 residues. The CDR3 nucleotides are TGTGCCAGCAGTTTTTACGAAAAACTGTTTTTT. This gives the protein CASSFYEKLFF.

The chain joins TRBV20-1 to TRBJ2-3, with a possible D match to TRBD2 (6 bases). V was cut by 8 bases and J by 6 bases, with 24 bases left in between. Germline lookup yields CDR1 DFQATT and CDR2 SNEGSKA (reference sequence). This CDR3 is built from 15 residues. This CDR3 is CSSPLTGLRGDTQYF. The CDR3 bases are TGCAGTTCCCCTCTCACGGGGCTCCGGGGGGATACGCAGTATTTT.

This sequence joins TRBV27 and TRBJ1-1, with 7 bases identical to TRBD1. This CDR3 is built from 14 residues. Germline V CDR1 and CDR2: MNHEY, SMNVEV (reference sequence). V was pared by 5 bases and J by 1 base, with 4 bases of the junction left unmatched. The CDR3 DNA reads as TGTGCCAGCAGTACCCGACAGGGGAACACTGAAGCTTTCTTT. Protein product: CASSTRQGNTEAFF.

V and J are TRBV7-3 and TRBJ2-3, with 8 bases matching TRBD2. Germline CDR1 is SGHTA and CDR2 is FQGTGA. Trimming removed 5 bases from V and 6 bases from J; junction bases left unmatched: 16. This CDR3 has 17 amino acids. DNA for the CDR3: TGTGCCAGCAGCCCCCGAGGGATAGCGGGATCTGGGGATACGCAGTATTTT. This sequence encodes CASSPRGIAGSGDTQYF.

The rearrangement links TRBV12-3 or TRBV12-4 to TRBJ1-5, with D possibly TRBD1 on 5 matching bases. The CDR3 covers 14 residues. The V gene lost 4 bases and the J gene lost 7 bases, with 14 bases spanning the gap. For the CDR3, the DNA is TGTGCCAGCAGTTCCCAGGGTGATGGACAGCCCCAGCATTTT. Translation: CASSSQGDGQPQHF.

This clonotype is medium-sized in the sample. The chain links TRBV6-5 to TRBJ2-6, with a weak D call TRBD2 (6 bases). V was pared by 5 bases and J by 4 bases, with 15 bases between. The CDR3 consists of 16 residues. Per the germline V gene, CDR1 is MNHEY and CDR2 is SVGAGI. This CDR3 is CASSQRTAGGANVLTF. CDR3 coding DNA: TGTGCCAGCAGTCAACGTACTGCGGGGGGGGCCAACGTCCTGACTTTC.

This clonotype was seen more than once but under ten times. The chain has TRBV6-1 and TRBJ2-1; 9 bases fit TRBD2. Germline V gene sequence: CDR1 MNHNS, CDR2 SASEGT. The CDR3 covers 19 residues. Unmatched junction bases numbered 17, after V lost 1 base and J lost 7 bases. Written as DNA, the CDR3 is TGTGCCAGCAGTGAAGGTCCCCCCCCAGGACTAGCGATTGGGAATGAGCAGTTCTTC. This translates into CASSEGPPPGLAIGNEQFF.

The chain's CDR3 is CASSPERDQPQHF. The DNA for the CDR3 is TGTGCCAGCAGCCCGGAGCGAGATCAGCCCCAGCATTTT. The chain uses TRBV5-4 and TRBJ1-5, with D hard to call. The germline V and J ends were trimmed by 4 bases and 5 bases, with 10 bases remaining between them. The germline CDR1 and CDR2 sequences are SGHNT and YYREEE (reference sequence). This CDR3 has 13 residues.

The chain has TRBV30 and TRBJ1-1; tentatively, D is TRBD1 (5 bases). V lost 4 bases to trimming and J lost 0 bases, with 24 bases between them. The CDR3 consists of 18 residues. CDR1 and CDR2 from the germline V gene are GTSNPN and SVGIG (reference sequence). The CDR3 nucleotides read TGTGCCTGGAAGGCTGCCTGGGCAGGGATTGGGATGAACACTGAAGCTTTCTTT. Translated, it gives CAWKAAWAGIGMNTEAFF.

The chain employs TRBV19 and TRBJ1-4; 7 nucleotides agree with TRBD1. V shed 8 bases and J 6 bases; nucleotides not matched to a gene: 6. CDR1 is LNHDA and CDR2 is SQIVND in the germline V gene (reference sequence). There are 13 residues in the CDR3. The CDR3 is CASSTGWYEKLFF. For the CDR3, the DNA is TGTGCCAGTTCGACAGGGTGGTATGAAAAACTGTTTTTT. The full variable domain, in which reference TRBV19 and TRBJ1-4 provide the parts outside the CDR3, is DGGITQSPKYLFRKEGQNVTLSCEQNLNHDAMYWYRQDPGQGLRLIYYSQIVNDFQKGDIAEGYSVSREKKESFPLTVTSAQKNPTAFYLCASSTGWYEKLFFGSGTQLSVL.

This clonotype occurred a few times. This sequence joins TRBV20-1 and TRBJ2-1; 7 nucleotides match TRBD1. Germline assignment: CDR1 DFQATT and CDR2 SNEGSKA (reference sequence). This CDR3 contains 16 residues. After removal of 5 bases from V and 3 bases from J, the junction contained 13 bases not matched to a gene. CDR3 in amino acids: CSALPGTVVRYNEQFF. The CDR3 DNA reads TGCAGTGCTCTCCCCGGGACAGTAGTACGCTACAATGAGCAGTTCTTC.